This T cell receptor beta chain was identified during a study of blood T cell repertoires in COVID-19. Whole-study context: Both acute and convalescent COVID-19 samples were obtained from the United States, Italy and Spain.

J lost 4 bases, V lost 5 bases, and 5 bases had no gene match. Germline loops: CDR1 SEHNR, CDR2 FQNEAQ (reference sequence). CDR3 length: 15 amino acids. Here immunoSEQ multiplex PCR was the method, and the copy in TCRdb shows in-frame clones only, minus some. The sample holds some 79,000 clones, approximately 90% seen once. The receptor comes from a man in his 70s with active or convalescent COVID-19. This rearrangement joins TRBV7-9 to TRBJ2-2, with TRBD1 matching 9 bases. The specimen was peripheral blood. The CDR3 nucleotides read TGTGCCAGCAGCAGAATGACAGGGGGCACCGGGGAGCTGTTTTTT. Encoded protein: CASSRMTGGTGELFF.